This T cell receptor beta chain was identified during a study of blood T cell repertoires in COVID-19. The V gene end was trimmed by 6 bases and the J gene end by 9 bases; junction bases not matched to a gene: 5. Germline CDR1 is MNHEY and CDR2 is SVGEGT. The CDR3 extends over 12 amino acids. Sequencing was performed with immunoSEQ multiplex PCR; in TCRdb, only in-frame clones are kept and a portion is missing. The repertoire holds 150,000 or so clones, with approximately 85% as singletons. This receptor was taken from a woman aged 50 to 60 with COVID-19, enrolled during active disease. The genes are TRBV6-2 or TRBV6-3 and TRBJ2-1; 7 positions agree with TRBD1. Sequenced: peripheral blood. CDR3 residues: CASSRGGGEQFF. For the CDR3, the DNA is TGTGCCAGCAGCCGAGGGGGCGGTGAGCAGTTCTTC.